These 10 T cell receptor beta chains share one sample of origin, sequenced in a study of graft-versus-host responses after intestinal transplantation. TCRdb's copy holds only in-frame clones and misses some; the assay was immunoSEQ multiplex PCR. Of tens of thousands of clones in the sample, about 94% were seen once. No antigen has been identified for these receptors. The source material was unstimulated CD4+ T cells sorted from spleen or lymph node cells, sampled before transplant. These receptors originate from a human donor who was the organ donor for an intestinal transplant.

V usage is TRBV19 and J usage is TRBJ1-4, with D perhaps matching TRBD1 (6 bases). The V end was cut by 8 bases, the J end by 2 bases, with 15 bases between. The V gene's germline CDR1 is LNHDA and CDR2 SQIVND (reference sequence). The CDR3 spans 15 residues. The chain's CDR3 is CASRTGGLTNEKLFF. DNA of the CDR3: TGTGCCAGTCGAACGGGGGGGCTGACTAATGAAAAACTGTTTTTT.

V usage is TRBV9 and J usage is TRBJ2-5, with D possibly being TRBD1 (7 bases). The better agreement between TRBJ2-7 and the DNA end casts doubt on the J call. The germline V gene encodes CDR1 SGDLS and CDR2 YYNGEE. CDR3 size: 15 residues. CDR3 nucleotide sequence: TGTGCCAGCAGCGCAAGACAGGGAGGCTCCTACGAGCAGTACTTC. Translation: CASSARQGGSYEQYF.

The rearrangement links TRBV29-1 to TRBJ2-1; 7 nucleotides agree with TRBD1. Germline CDR1 is SQVTM and CDR2 is ANQGSEA. The CDR3 sequence is 16 residues long. V lost 4 bases to trimming and J lost 2 bases; unmatched junction nucleotides: 11. The CDR3 nucleotides read TGCAGCGTTGTTTTAGGTACGACAGGGCCCTACAATGAGCAGTTCTTC. This gives the protein CSVVLGTTGPYNEQFF.

The chain is built from TRBV5-6 and TRBJ2-5, with TRBD2 matching over 8 bases. Losses at the gene ends were 4 bases for V and 7 bases for J; bases not matched to a gene: 18. Germline V lookup: CDR1 SGHDT, CDR2 YYEEEE. This CDR3 has 17 amino acids. In DNA form, the CDR3 reads TGTGCCAGCAGCCCCACTCACGGGGGCGGGGGGTTTGGGACCCAGTACTTC. Its translation: CASSPTHGGGGFGTQYF.

The chain recombines TRBV11-3 with TRBJ1-2; a weak D match, TRBD1 (6 bases). The V gene's germline CDR1 is SGHNT and CDR2 YENEEA. Trimming left V 1 base short and J 0 bases short, with 12 bases between. The CDR3 contains 16 residues. CDR3 sequence reads: CASSLGTDRSNYGYTF. The CDR3 nucleotides read TGTGCCAGCAGCTTAGGGACAGACAGATCTAACTATGGCTACACCTTC.

V usage is TRBV7-9 and J usage is TRBJ2-1; unclear D gene. The germline V gene has CDR1 SEHNR and CDR2 FQNEAQ (reference sequence). V shed 5 bases and J shed 7 bases, with 18 bases lying between them. The CDR3 is 15 amino acids. CDR3 DNA sequence: TGTGCCAGCAGCCGATCCTCGGGTGTTAGAAATGAGCAGTTCTTC. Its translation is CASSRSSGVRNEQFF.

This clone is a singleton in its sample. The chain is built from TRBV19 and TRBJ2-3; D is undetermined. The ends were cut back, 5 bases at V and 0 bases at J, with 9 bases in the middle. CDR3 length equals 14 residues. Germline loops: CDR1 LNHDA, CDR2 SQIVND (reference sequence). The CDR3 spells CASSPSDSTDTQYF. CDR3 sequence (DNA): TGTGCCAGTAGTCCCTCGGACAGCACAGATACGCAGTATTTT.

V is TRBV28 and J is TRBJ1-3; tentatively, D is TRBD1 (6 bases). Trimming stripped 4 bases from V and 4 bases from J, with 14 bases between. CDR1 and CDR2 (germline): MDHEN, SYDVKM. CDR3 size: 15 residues. This CDR3 is CASSYRTGYGNTIYF. In DNA form, the CDR3 reads TGTGCCAGCAGTTACCGAACAGGGTACGGAAACACCATATATTTT.

In DNA form, the CDR3 reads TGTGCCAGCAGCTTCGGGGACACGTCGAAACTGTTTTTT. It codes for CASSFGDTSKLFF. V and J are TRBV5-6 and TRBJ1-4, with a weak D call TRBD1 (6 bases). Germline V gene lookup returns CDR1 SGHDT and CDR2 YYEEEE. Between the trimmed V and J ends, which lost 2 bases and 11 bases, there was a span of 13 bases. The CDR3 is made up of 13 amino acids.

The chain recombines TRBV9 with TRBJ2-5, with no clear D. The CDR3 runs 15 residues. Looked up from germline, CDR1 is SGDLS and CDR2 is YYNGEE. Trimming stripped 0 bases from V and 11 bases from J, with 20 bases between. DNA of the CDR3: TGTGCCAGCAGCGTAGACCCTAACGATTTTGTAGGGCAGTACTTC. As protein: CASSVDPNDFVGQYF.